The next 7 T cell receptor beta chains were all read from a single sample in a study of OX40 agonist ivuxolimab in advanced cancers. Here immunoSEQ multiplex PCR was the method, and the copy in TCRdb shows in-frame clones only, minus some. The table records roughly 77,000 clones, approximately 80% of them present only once. The sequences come from CD4+ or CD8+ T cells sorted from blood, collected in a trial of the OX40 agonist ivuxolimab. These receptors all stem from an adult with an advanced solid tumor such as melanoma, head and neck, liver or kidney cancer.

The chain uses TRBV28 and TRBJ1-4, with 10 bases lining up with TRBD1. Trimming took 6 bases from V and 8 from J; bases not matched to a gene: 9. This CDR3 region has 15 residues. Germline V lookup: CDR1 MDHEN, CDR2 SYDVKM. The CDR3 loop is CASSLGTGVEEKLFF. CDR3 DNA sequence: TGTGCCAGCAGCCTAGGGACAGGGGTAGAGGAAAAACTGTTTTTT.

This chain links TRBV4-2 with TRBJ2-5; 7 bases align to TRBD1. Germline V gene sequence: CDR1 LGHNA, CDR2 YNFKEQ. After removal of 2 bases from V and 8 bases from J, the junction contained 8 bases not matched to a gene. The CDR3 is 14 residues long. DNA for the CDR3: TGTGCCAGCAGCCAATACGACAGGGCAGTCACCCAGTACTTC. As protein: CASSQYDRAVTQYF.

This chain connects TRBV7-2 to TRBJ2-5; D gene uncertain. V was shortened by 3 bases and J by 0 bases, with 8 bases between the two germline ends. In germline, CDR1 is SGHTA, CDR2 FQGNSA. The CDR3 extends over 14 amino acids. CDR3 coding DNA: TGTGCCAGCAGCTTGGCCATCAACCAAGAGACCCAGTACTTC. Translated, it gives CASSLAINQETQYF.

The rearrangement joins TRBV7-2 to TRBJ2-4; D is uncertain. Per the germline V gene, CDR1 is SGHTA and CDR2 is FQGNSA. This CDR3 has 15 residues. V dropped 1 base and J dropped 0 bases, with 7 bases sitting between them. As DNA, the CDR3 is TGTGCCAGCAGCTTAGACCGGGTAGCCAAAAACATTCAGTACTTC. This translates into CASSLDRVAKNIQYF.

V gene TRBV5-1 combines with J gene TRBJ2-7, with 15 bases that match TRBD2. This CDR3 contains 18 residues. Losses at the gene ends were 2 bases for V and 1 base for J; bases not matched to a gene: 7. CDR1 is SGHRS and CDR2 is YFSETQ in the germline V gene. The chain's CDR3 is CASSFGTSGGTSSYEQYF. In DNA form, the CDR3 reads TGCGCCAGCAGCTTTGGGACTAGCGGGGGGACCTCGTCCTACGAGCAGTACTTC. The full variable domain, rest sourced from reference TRBV5-1 and TRBJ2-7, is KAGVTQTPRYLIKTRGQQVTLSCSPISGHRSVSWYQQTPGQGLQFLFEYFSETQRNKGNFPGRFSGRQFSNSRSEMNVSTLELGDSALYLCASSFGTSGGTSSYEQYFGPGTRLTVT.

V is TRBV2 and J is TRBJ2-6; D is ambiguous. Trimming took off 6 bases at V and 0 bases at J, with 12 bases between the two ends. This CDR3 has 16 amino acids. Germline V gene data show CDR1 as SNHLY and CDR2 as FYNNEI. CDR3 loop: CASSPIGYSGANVLTF. CDR3 DNA: TGTGCCAGCAGCCCCATCGGGTACTCTGGGGCCAACGTCCTGACTTTC.

The rearrangement links TRBV6-5 to TRBJ1-1, with D unclear. The CDR3 extends over 12 amino acids. Germline V lookup: CDR1 MNHEY, CDR2 SVGAGI. The V and J ends lost 2 bases and 8 bases respectively, with 9 bases between them. CDR3 sequence (DNA): TGTGCCAGCAGTTACCGGGGAGTAGAAGCTTTCTTT. It translates to CASSYRGVEAFF.